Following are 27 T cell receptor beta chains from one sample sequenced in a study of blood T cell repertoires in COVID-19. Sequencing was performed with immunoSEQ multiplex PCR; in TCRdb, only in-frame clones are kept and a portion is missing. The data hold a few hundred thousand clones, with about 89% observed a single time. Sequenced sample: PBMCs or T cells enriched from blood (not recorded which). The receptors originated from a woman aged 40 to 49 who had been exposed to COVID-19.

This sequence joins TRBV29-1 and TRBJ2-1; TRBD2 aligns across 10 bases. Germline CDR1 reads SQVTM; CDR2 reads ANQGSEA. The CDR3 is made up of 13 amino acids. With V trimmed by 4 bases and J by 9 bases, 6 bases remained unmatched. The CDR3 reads CSVGLAGVGEQFF. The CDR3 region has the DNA TGCAGCGTTGGTCTAGCGGGAGTGGGTGAGCAGTTCTTC.

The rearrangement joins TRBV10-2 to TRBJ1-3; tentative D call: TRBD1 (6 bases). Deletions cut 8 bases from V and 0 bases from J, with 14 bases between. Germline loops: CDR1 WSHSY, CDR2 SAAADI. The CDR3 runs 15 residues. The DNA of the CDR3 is TGCGCCAGCGGAAGGGGGAGACCCTCTGGAAACACCATATATTTT. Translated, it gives CASGRGRPSGNTIYF.

Written as DNA, the CDR3 is TGTGCCAGTAGAAACAGGATAGATCAGCCCCAGCATTTT. Residues: CASRNRIDQPQHF. The chain recombines TRBV19 with TRBJ1-5; weak D call: TRBD1 (5 bases). CDR3 size: 13 residues. Germline V lookup: CDR1 LNHDA, CDR2 SQIVND (reference sequence). V lost 6 bases and J lost 5, with 11 bases in between.

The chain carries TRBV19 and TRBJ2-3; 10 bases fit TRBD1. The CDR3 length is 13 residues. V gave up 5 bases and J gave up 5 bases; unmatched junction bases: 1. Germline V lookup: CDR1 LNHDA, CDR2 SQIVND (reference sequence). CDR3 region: CASSGDRGDTQYF. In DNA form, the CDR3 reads TGTGCCAGTAGTGGGGACAGGGGAGATACGCAGTATTTT. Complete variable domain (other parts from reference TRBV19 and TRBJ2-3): DGGITQSPKYLFRKEGQNVTLSCEQNLNHDAMYWYRQDPGQGLRLIYYSQIVNDFQKGDIAEGYSVSREKKESFPLTVTSAQKNPTAFYLCASSGDRGDTQYFGPGTRLTVL.

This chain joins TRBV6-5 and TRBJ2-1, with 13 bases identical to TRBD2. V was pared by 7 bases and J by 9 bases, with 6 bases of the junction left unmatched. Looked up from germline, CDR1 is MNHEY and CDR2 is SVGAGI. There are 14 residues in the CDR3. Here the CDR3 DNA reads TGTGCCAGCACCACTAGCGGGGGGGCTATTGAGCAGTTCTTC. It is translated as CASTTSGGAIEQFF.

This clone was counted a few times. In nucleotides, the CDR3 is TGTGCCAGCAGCGTATTGACAGGGGGGACTGAAGCTTTCTTT. This gives the protein CASSVLTGGTEAFF. The gene calls are TRBV9 and TRBJ1-1, with 9 bases lining up with TRBD1. CDR1 is SGDLS, CDR2 YYNGEE, per germline. J lost 5 bases, V lost 1 base, and 3 bases had no gene match. This CDR3 has 14 residues.

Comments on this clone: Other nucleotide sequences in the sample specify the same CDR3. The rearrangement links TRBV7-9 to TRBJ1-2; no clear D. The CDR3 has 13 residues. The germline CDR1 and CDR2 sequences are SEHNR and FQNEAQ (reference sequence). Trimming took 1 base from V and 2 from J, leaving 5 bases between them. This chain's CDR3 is CASSLGQNYGYTF. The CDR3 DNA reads TGTGCCAGCAGCTTAGGGCAGAACTATGGCTACACCTTC.

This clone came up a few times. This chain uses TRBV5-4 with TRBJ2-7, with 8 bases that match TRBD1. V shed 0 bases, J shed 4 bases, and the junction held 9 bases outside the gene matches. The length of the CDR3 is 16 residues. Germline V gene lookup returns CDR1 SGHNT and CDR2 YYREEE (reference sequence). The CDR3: CASSLGKRTGSYEQYF. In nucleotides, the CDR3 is TGTGCCAGCAGCTTGGGAAAGAGGACAGGGAGTTACGAGCAGTACTTC.

The CDR3 loop is CASSLGRGKGNTIYF. As DNA, the CDR3 is TGTGCCAGCAGCTTAGGCAGGGGGAAAGGAAACACCATATATTTT. The chain links TRBV7-6 to TRBJ1-3; 7 nucleotides align to TRBD1. With V trimmed by 1 base and J by 4 bases, 4 bases remained unmatched. The germline gives CDR1 SGHVS, CDR2 FNYEAQ. The CDR3 covers 15 residues.

The CDR3 DNA is TGTGCCAGCAGCGTAAGACGACAGGGGGCAGGGAATGAGCAGTTCTTC. Its translation is CASSVRRQGAGNEQFF. The chain carries TRBV9 and TRBJ2-1; 10 positions match TRBD1. CDR3 size: 16 residues. Germline trimming cut 1 base from V and 7 bases from J; bases unmatched to any gene: 8. Germline values: CDR1 SGDLS, CDR2 YYNGEE.

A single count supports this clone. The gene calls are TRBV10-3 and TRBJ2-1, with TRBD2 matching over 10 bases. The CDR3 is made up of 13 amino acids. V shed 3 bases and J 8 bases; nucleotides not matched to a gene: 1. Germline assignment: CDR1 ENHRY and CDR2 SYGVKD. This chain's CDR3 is CAISDLAGDEQFF. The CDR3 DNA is TGTGCCATCAGTGACCTAGCGGGGGATGAGCAGTTCTTC.

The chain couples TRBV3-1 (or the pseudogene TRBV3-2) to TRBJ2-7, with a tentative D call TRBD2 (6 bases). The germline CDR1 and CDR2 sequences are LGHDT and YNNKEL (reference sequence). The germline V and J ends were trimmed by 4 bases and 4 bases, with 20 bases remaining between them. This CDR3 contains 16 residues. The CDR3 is CASSPRTPGGEYEQYF. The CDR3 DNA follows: TGTGCCAGCAGCCCTCGGACGCCCGGAGGGGAATACGAGCAGTACTTC.

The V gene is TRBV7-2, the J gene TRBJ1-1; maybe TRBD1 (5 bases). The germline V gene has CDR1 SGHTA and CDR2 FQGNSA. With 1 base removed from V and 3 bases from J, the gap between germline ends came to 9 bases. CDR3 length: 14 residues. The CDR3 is CASSLEWGDTEAFF. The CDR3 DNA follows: TGTGCCAGCAGCTTAGAATGGGGGGACACTGAAGCTTTCTTT.

The CDR3 region has the DNA TGTGCCAGTAGTGGAGGGTTGTACGAGCAGTACTTC. It translates to CASSGGLYEQYF. The chain carries TRBV19 and TRBJ2-7; the D gene is possibly TRBD2 (6 bases). CDR3 length: 12 amino acids. Germline lookup yields CDR1 LNHDA and CDR2 SQIVND (reference sequence). Trimming took off 5 bases at V and 4 bases at J, with 9 bases between the two ends. Supplemented by reference TRBV19 and TRBJ2-7, the full variable domain reads DGGITQSPKYLFRKEGQNVTLSCEQNLNHDAMYWYRQDPGQGLRLIYYSQIVNDFQKGDIAEGYSVSREKKESFPLTVTSAQKNPTAFYLCASSGGLYEQYFGPGTRLTVT.

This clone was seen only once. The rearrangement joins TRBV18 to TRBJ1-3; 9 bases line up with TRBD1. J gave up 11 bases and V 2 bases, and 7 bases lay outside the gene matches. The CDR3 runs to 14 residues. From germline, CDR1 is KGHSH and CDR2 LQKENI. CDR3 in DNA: TGTGCCAGCTCACCAAGCCGGGACAGGGTCTCCATATATTTT. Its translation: CASSPSRDRVSIYF.

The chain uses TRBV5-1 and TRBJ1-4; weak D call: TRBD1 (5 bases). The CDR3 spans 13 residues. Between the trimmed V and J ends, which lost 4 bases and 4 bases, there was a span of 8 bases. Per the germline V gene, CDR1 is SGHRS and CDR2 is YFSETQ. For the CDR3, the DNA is TGCGCCAGCAGCCTGGGACTTAATGAAAAACTGTTTTTT. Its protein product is CASSLGLNEKLFF.

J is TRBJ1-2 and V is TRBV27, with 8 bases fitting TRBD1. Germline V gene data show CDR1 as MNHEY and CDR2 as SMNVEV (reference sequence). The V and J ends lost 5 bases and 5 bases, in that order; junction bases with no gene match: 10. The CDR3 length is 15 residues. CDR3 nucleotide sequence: TGTGCCAGCAGTCTTTACAGGGGGATAGGATATGGCTACACCTTC. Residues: CASSLYRGIGYGYTF.

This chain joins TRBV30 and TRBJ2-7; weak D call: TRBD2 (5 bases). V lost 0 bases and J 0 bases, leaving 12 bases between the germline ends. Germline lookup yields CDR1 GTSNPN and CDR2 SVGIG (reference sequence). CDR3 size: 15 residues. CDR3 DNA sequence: TGTGCCTGGAGTGTATTCCCGGCGGGCTCCTACGAGCAGTACTTC. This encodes CAWSVFPAGSYEQYF.

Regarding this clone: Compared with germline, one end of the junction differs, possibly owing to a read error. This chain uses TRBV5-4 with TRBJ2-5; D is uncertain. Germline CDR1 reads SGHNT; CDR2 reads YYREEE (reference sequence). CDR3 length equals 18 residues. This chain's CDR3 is CASSLKAPGRGFQENQYF. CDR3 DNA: TGTGCCAGCAGCTTGAAGGCTCCGGGTCGCGGATTCCAAGAGAACCAGTACTTC.

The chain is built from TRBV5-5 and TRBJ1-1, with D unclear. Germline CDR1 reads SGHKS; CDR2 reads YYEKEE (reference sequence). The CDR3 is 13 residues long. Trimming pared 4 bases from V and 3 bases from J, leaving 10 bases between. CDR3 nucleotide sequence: TGTGCCAGCAGCCTGGTCATAGACACTGAAGCTTTCTTT. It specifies CASSLVIDTEAFF.

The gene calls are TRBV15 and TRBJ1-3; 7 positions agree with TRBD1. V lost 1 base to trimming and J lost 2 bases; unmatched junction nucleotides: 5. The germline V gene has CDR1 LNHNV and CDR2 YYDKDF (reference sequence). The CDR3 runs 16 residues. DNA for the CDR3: TGTGCCACCAGCAGAGCTACAGGGGTTACTGGAAACACCATATATTTT. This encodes CATSRATGVTGNTIYF.

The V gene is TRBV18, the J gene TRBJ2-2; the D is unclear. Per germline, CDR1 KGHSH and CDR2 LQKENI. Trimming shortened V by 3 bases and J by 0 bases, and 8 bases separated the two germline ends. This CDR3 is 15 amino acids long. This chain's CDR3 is CASSPQVSNTGELFF. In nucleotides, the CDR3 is TGTGCCAGCTCACCTCAGGTTTCGAACACCGGGGAGCTGTTTTTT.

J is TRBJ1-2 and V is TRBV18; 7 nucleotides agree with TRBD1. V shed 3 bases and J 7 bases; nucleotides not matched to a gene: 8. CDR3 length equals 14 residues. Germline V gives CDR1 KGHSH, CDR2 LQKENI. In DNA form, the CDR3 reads TGTGCCAGCTCACCCGATCGGGCAGGGGGTGGCTACACCTTC. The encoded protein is CASSPDRAGGGYTF.

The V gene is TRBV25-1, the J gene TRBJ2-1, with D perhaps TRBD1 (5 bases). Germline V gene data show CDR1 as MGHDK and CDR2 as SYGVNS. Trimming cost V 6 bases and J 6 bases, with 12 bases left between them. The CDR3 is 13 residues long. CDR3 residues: CASRPTGTNEQFF. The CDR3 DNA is TGTGCCAGCAGACCAACAGGAACCAATGAGCAGTTCTTC.

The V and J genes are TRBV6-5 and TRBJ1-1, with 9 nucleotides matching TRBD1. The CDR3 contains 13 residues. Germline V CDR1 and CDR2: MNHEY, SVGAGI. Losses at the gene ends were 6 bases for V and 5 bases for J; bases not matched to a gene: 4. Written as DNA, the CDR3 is TGTGCCAGCAGGAGGACAGGGGTTACTGAAGCTTTCTTT. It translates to CASRRTGVTEAFF.

CDR3 loop: CASSFLAGDEQFF. CDR3 DNA sequence: TGTGCCAGCAGCTTCCTAGCGGGAGACGAGCAGTTCTTC. The chain links TRBV7-2 to TRBJ2-1; 10 bases are shared with TRBD2. The junction had 3 bases not matched to a gene; V was cut back by 3 bases and J by 10 bases. Germline V gene sequence: CDR1 SGHTA, CDR2 FQGNSA. This CDR3 has 13 residues.

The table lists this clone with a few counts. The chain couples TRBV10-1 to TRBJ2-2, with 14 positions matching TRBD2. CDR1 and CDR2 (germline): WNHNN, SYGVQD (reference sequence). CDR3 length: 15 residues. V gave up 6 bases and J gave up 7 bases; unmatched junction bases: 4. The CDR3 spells CASRPGLAGVGELFF. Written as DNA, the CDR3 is TGCGCCAGCAGACCGGGACTAGCGGGAGTCGGGGAGCTGTTTTTT.